Detailed here is one TCR beta chain. Seattle cases were enrolled at active infection and followed longitudinally. Profiling relied on immunoSEQ multiplex PCR, and the TCRdb table lists in-frame clones only, not all of them. The sample carries 350,000 to 500,000 clones, over 85% recorded once. This sample is part of a study of blood T cell repertoires in COVID-19. Study background: Both acute and convalescent COVID-19 samples were obtained from the United States, Italy and Spain.

This CDR3 contains 15 residues. The germline V gene encodes CDR1 LNHDA and CDR2 SQIVND (reference sequence). Deletions cut 10 bases from V and 0 bases from J, with 16 bases between. This receptor was taken from a man aged 18 to 35 with COVID-19, enrolled during active disease. The chain links TRBV19 to TRBJ1-5; D call uncertain. The sequenced sample was peripheral blood. The CDR3 region has the DNA TGTGCCACCAATGAGGACTTATATAGCAATCAGCCCCAGCATTTT. Residues: CATNEDLYSNQPQHF.